This record covers a single T cell receptor beta chain. The data originate from a study of T cells after yellow fever vaccination. V lost 6 bases, J lost 5 bases, and 12 bases stayed unmatched. The CDR3 runs to 16 residues. TCR cDNA was made by 5'RACE template switching, adding a universal primer site and UMIs. MiXCR, run by TCRdb on the 5' RACE reads, gives a single entry per CDR3 protein. The data contain 400,000 to 650,000 distinct CDR3 sequences, 20% to 25% of them singletons. Here the sequenced sample was PBMCs, taken around 3 weeks after the first yellow fever vaccination. The V and J genes are TRBV12-3 or TRBV12-4 and TRBJ2-5; 10 bases map to TRBD1. This receptor was taken from a man aged 18 to 35 who received the YFV17D yellow fever vaccine. CDR3 loop: CASSQSGTGVSETQYF. In DNA form, the CDR3 reads TGTGCCAGCAGCCAAAGTGGGACAGGGGTCTCGGAGACCCAGTACTTC.